A single sample gave rise to the 8 T cell receptor beta chains below, sequenced in a study of blood T cells in healthy people across ages. PCR was performed a second time for roughly 7 to 12 cycles using a sample-barcoded 5' primer and a J-beta primer mix. TCRdb recomputed calls from the 5' RACE reads with MiXCR, one row per CDR3 protein. The sample yields about 670,000 distinct CDR3 sequences, about 50% seen once. Input material: blood. Receptors originate from an elderly woman in good health.

J is TRBJ2-1 and V is TRBV5-6; D is unclear. The germline gives CDR1 SGHDT, CDR2 YYEEEE. This CDR3 has 17 amino acids. Trimming shortened V by 0 bases and J by 0 bases, and 13 bases separated the two germline ends. CDR3 DNA: TGTGCCAGCAGCTTGGAACAGCGATCCCTCTCCTACAATGAGCAGTTCTTC. It codes for CASSLEQRSLSYNEQFF.

This clonotype was recorded at least ten times. The chain has TRBV7-9 and TRBJ2-5, with 7 nucleotides matching TRBD1. CDR1 is SEHNR and CDR2 is FQNEAQ in the germline V gene (reference sequence). The CDR3 has 14 residues. Trimming cost V 6 bases and J 1 base; bases outside gene matches: 5. The CDR3 here is CASSHGTVQETQYF. The CDR3 coding sequence is TGTGCCAGCAGTCACGGGACAGTCCAAGAGACCCAGTACTTC.

This clonotype was observed at least ten times. The chain combines TRBV21-1 with TRBJ2-1; the D call TRBD2 from the table was never checked on the DNA. TRBV21-1 is assigned pseudogene status. The CDR3 has 14 amino acids. CDR3 sequence (DNA): TGTGCCAGCAGCAATCGGAGGGCTTTGGGTGAGCAGTTCTTC. Amino acid sequence: CASSNRRALGEQFF.

This chain connects TRBV6-2 or TRBV6-3 to TRBJ2-3; D remains unclear. The germline V gene has CDR1 MNHEY and CDR2 SVGEGT. This CDR3 is built from 14 residues. V gave up 3 bases and J gave up 3 bases, with 10 bases separating them. The CDR3 loop reads CASSYRELTDTQYF. The DNA for the CDR3 is TGTGCCAGCAGTTATCGCGAGTTAACAGATACGCAGTATTTT.

The rearrangement uses TRBV11-3 and TRBJ2-2; weak D call: TRBD2 (6 bases). With 5 bases removed from V and 2 bases from J, the gap between germline ends came to 12 bases. Germline CDR1 reads SGHNT; CDR2 reads YENEEA. This CDR3 region has 15 residues. CDR3: CASSTDGLNTGELFF. CDR3 nucleotide sequence: TGTGCCAGCAGCACTGATGGACTAAACACCGGGGAGCTGTTTTTT.

This clonotype was counted once. V and J are TRBV29-1 and TRBJ2-1, with D hard to call. This CDR3 has 14 residues. Germline CDR1 SQVTM, CDR2 ANQGSEA. The ends were cut back, 2 bases at V and 0 bases at J, with 8 bases in the middle. Written as DNA, the CDR3 is TGCAGCGTTGAAAGCAGGACCTCCTACAATGAGCAGTTCTTC. Protein: CSVESRTSYNEQFF.

The gene calls are TRBV20-1 and TRBJ1-1; D perhaps matches TRBD1 (5 bases). This CDR3 comprises 14 residues. The ends were cut back, 2 bases at V and 1 base at J, with 11 bases in the middle. Germline-derived CDR1 and CDR2 are DFQATT and SNEGSKA (reference sequence). The DNA of the CDR3 is TGCAGTGCTAGATTGGGACCGCCGAACACTGAAGCTTTCTTT. Residues: CSARLGPPNTEAFF.

The chain joins TRBV7-2 to TRBJ2-1; 10 nucleotides line up with TRBD2. Germline lookup yields CDR1 SGHTA and CDR2 FQGNSA. The CDR3 loop spans 15 amino acids. Losses at the gene ends were 6 bases for V and 6 bases for J; bases not matched to a gene: 8. CDR3 residues: CASSPSGRAPNEQFF. CDR3 DNA sequence: TGTGCCAGCAGTCCCAGCGGGAGGGCCCCCAATGAGCAGTTCTTC.